This is a list of T cell receptor beta chains from one sample in a study of control samples from healthy donors and cancer patients. Method: immunoSEQ multiplex PCR; TCRdb's copy keeps in-frame clones and lacks some. In the table there are approximately 150,000 clones, around 86% of which are singletons. The specimen sequenced was blood. Receptor source: a man aged 25-45 years in good health. Each CDR3 is given with its conserved first and last residue. A D gene is named only where the DNA matches it firmly. Some rows have no size entry. The others give once, few or many, or a class for an expanded clone.

v_call: TRBV12-3/TRBV12-4
clone_size: -
d_call: -
j_call: TRBJ1-1
cdr3_aa: CASSLTGDTEAFF
cdr3_nt: TGTGCCAGCAGCCTCACGGGTGACACTGAAGCTTTCTTT

v_call: TRBV30
clone_size: once
d_call: -
j_call: TRBJ2-5
cdr3_aa: CAWSGVRGETQYF
cdr3_nt: TGTGCCTGGAGTGGGGTCCGAGGGGAGACCCAGTACTTC

v_call: TRBV27
clone_size: -
d_call: TRBD1
j_call: TRBJ2-5
cdr3_aa: CASSLRTGVETQYF
cdr3_nt: TGTGCCAGCAGTCTCCGGACAGGGGTGGAGACCCAGTACTTC

v_call: TRBV11-2
clone_size: -
d_call: -
j_call: TRBJ1-3
cdr3_aa: CASSKDSSGNTIYF
cdr3_nt: TGTGCCAGCAGCAAAGACAGCTCTGGAAACACCATATATTTT

v_call: TRBV5-1
clone_size: once
d_call: TRBD1
j_call: TRBJ2-1
cdr3_aa: CASSWYDRDNEQFF
cdr3_nt: TGCGCCAGCAGCTGGTACGACAGGGACAATGAGCAGTTCTTC

v_call: TRBV29-1
clone_size: -
d_call: TRBD1
j_call: TRBJ2-7
cdr3_aa: CSVHTDRGSEQYF
cdr3_nt: TGCAGCGTTCATACGGACAGGGGATCCGAGCAGTACTTC

v_call: TRBV9
clone_size: -
d_call: -
j_call: TRBJ1-6
cdr3_aa: CASSSRQVGTLHF
cdr3_nt: TGTGCCAGCAGCTCCCGACAGGTTGGCACCCTCCACTTT

v_call: TRBV7-8
clone_size: -
d_call: -
j_call: TRBJ1-2
cdr3_aa: CASSLAGTPAGYTF
cdr3_nt: TGTGCCAGCAGCTTAGCGGGGACACCTGCTGGCTACACCTTC

v_call: TRBV2
clone_size: -
d_call: -
j_call: TRBJ1-1
cdr3_aa: CASSEEKSTEAFF
cdr3_nt: TGTGCCAGCAGTGAAGAGAAATCCACTGAAGCTTTCTTT

v_call: TRBV6-6
clone_size: -
d_call: TRBD2
j_call: TRBJ2-7
cdr3_aa: CASGRTSGGSYEQYF
cdr3_nt: TGTGCCAGCGGGCGGACTAGCGGGGGCTCCTACGAGCAGTACTTC

v_call: TRBV20-1
clone_size: -
d_call: -
j_call: TRBJ2-7
cdr3_aa: CSARLQYF
cdr3_nt: TGCAGTGCTAGGCTGCAGTACTTC

v_call: TRBV9
clone_size: -
d_call: TRBD2
j_call: TRBJ2-3
cdr3_aa: CASSVGRLALTDTQYF
cdr3_nt: TGTGCCAGCAGCGTAGGCCGACTAGCGCTGACAGATACGCAGTATTTT

v_call: TRBV27
clone_size: -
d_call: TRBD1
j_call: TRBJ2-7
cdr3_aa: CASSPRQGSPYEQYF
cdr3_nt: TGTGCCAGCAGTCCCAGACAGGGGAGCCCCTACGAGCAGTACTTC

v_call: TRBV15
clone_size: -
d_call: -
j_call: TRBJ1-4
cdr3_aa: CATSRGVTGSQKLFF
cdr3_nt: TGTGCCACCAGCAGAGGGGTTACAGGGTCTCAAAAACTGTTTTTT

v_call: TRBV24-1
clone_size: -
d_call: TRBD1
j_call: TRBJ1-2
cdr3_aa: CATSGTGGNYTF
cdr3_nt: TGTGCCACCAGTGGCACAGGGGGTAACTACACCTTC

v_call: TRBV18
clone_size: -
d_call: -
j_call: TRBJ2-2
cdr3_aa: CASSPSTGELFF
cdr3_nt: TGTGCCAGCTCACCAAGCACCGGGGAGCTGTTTTTT

v_call: TRBV12-3/TRBV12-4
clone_size: few
d_call: -
j_call: TRBJ2-5
cdr3_aa: CASSLRGKTQYF
cdr3_nt: TGTGCCAGCAGCTTGAGGGGAAAGACCCAGTACTTC

v_call: TRBV4-3
clone_size: -
d_call: -
j_call: TRBJ1-6
cdr3_aa: CASSQDPGFGSPLHF
cdr3_nt: TGCGCCAGCAGCCAAGATCCAGGGTTTGGTTCACCCCTCCACTTT

v_call: TRBV5-1
clone_size: -
d_call: -
j_call: TRBJ2-3
cdr3_aa: CASSPQDTDTQYF
cdr3_nt: TGCGCCAGCAGCCCCCAGGACACAGATACGCAGTATTTT

v_call: TRBV6-5
clone_size: -
d_call: -
j_call: TRBJ2-7
cdr3_aa: CASSYVGPAGTYEQYF
cdr3_nt: TGTGCCAGCAGTTACGTCGGCCCCGCGGGAACCTACGAGCAGTACTTC

v_call: TRBV14
clone_size: once
d_call: -
j_call: TRBJ2-2
cdr3_aa: CASSQDLPGELFF
cdr3_nt: TGTGCCAGCAGCCAAGATCTCCCCGGGGAGCTGTTTTTT

v_call: TRBV27
clone_size: -
d_call: TRBD1
j_call: TRBJ1-5
cdr3_aa: CASSTGQVRNQPQHF
cdr3_nt: TGTGCCAGCAGTACGGGACAGGTACGCAATCAGCCCCAGCATTTT

v_call: TRBV7-2
clone_size: -
d_call: -
j_call: TRBJ2-3
cdr3_aa: CASNPGPSGTQYF
cdr3_nt: TGTGCCAGCAACCCCGGGCCTTCGGGTACGCAGTATTTT

v_call: TRBV11-2
clone_size: -
d_call: TRBD2
j_call: TRBJ2-1
cdr3_aa: CASSSTSGRSHNEQFF
cdr3_nt: TGTGCCAGCAGCTCAACTAGCGGGAGATCTCACAATGAGCAGTTCTTC

v_call: TRBV19
clone_size: -
d_call: TRBD1
j_call: TRBJ2-7
cdr3_aa: CASSARDRGSYEQYF
cdr3_nt: TGTGCCAGTAGTGCCAGGGACAGGGGCTCCTACGAGCAGTACTTC

v_call: TRBV4-1
clone_size: -
d_call: -
j_call: TRBJ2-1
cdr3_aa: CASSQDPGGGRGNEQFF
cdr3_nt: TGCGCCAGCAGCCAAGATCCAGGGGGGGGCCGGGGGAATGAGCAGTTCTTC

v_call: TRBV14
clone_size: once
d_call: -
j_call: TRBJ2-1
cdr3_aa: CASSPGLQMGEQFF
cdr3_nt: TGTGCCAGCAGTCCGGGACTCCAAATGGGGGAGCAGTTCTTC

v_call: TRBV14
clone_size: -
d_call: TRBD1
j_call: TRBJ1-1
cdr3_aa: CASSQWTGGNTEAFF
cdr3_nt: TGTGCCAGCAGCCAATGGACAGGTGGGAACACTGAAGCTTTCTTT

v_call: TRBV7-2
clone_size: -
d_call: -
j_call: TRBJ1-1
cdr3_aa: CASSLVVGLSNAEAFF
cdr3_nt: TGTGCCAGCAGCTTAGTGGTGGGATTGAGCAATGCTGAAGCTTTCTTT

v_call: TRBV4-3
clone_size: -
d_call: -
j_call: TRBJ1-2
cdr3_aa: CASSQAFATNYGYTF
cdr3_nt: TGCGCCAGCAGCCAAGCCTTCGCCACTAACTATGGCTACACCTTC

v_call: TRBV6-5
clone_size: -
d_call: -
j_call: TRBJ2-7
cdr3_aa: CASSLREYFEQYF
cdr3_nt: TGTGCCAGCAGTTTAAGGGAATACTTCGAGCAGTACTTC

v_call: TRBV5-1
clone_size: once
d_call: TRBD1
j_call: TRBJ1-2
cdr3_aa: CASSSLGQGASNYGYTF
cdr3_nt: TGCGCCAGCAGCTCATTAGGACAGGGGGCGTCTAACTATGGCTACACCTTC

v_call: TRBV7-9
clone_size: few
d_call: -
j_call: TRBJ1-5
cdr3_aa: CASRLDWQPQHF
cdr3_nt: TGTGCCAGCCGCTTGGACTGGCAGCCCCAGCATTTT

v_call: TRBV7-2
clone_size: -
d_call: -
j_call: TRBJ1-2
cdr3_aa: CASSLGGFYGYTF
cdr3_nt: TGTGCCAGCAGCTTAGGGGGGTTCTATGGCTACACCTTC

v_call: TRBV7-2
clone_size: -
d_call: TRBD2
j_call: TRBJ2-7
cdr3_aa: CASSPYSREYEQYF
cdr3_nt: TGTGCCAGCAGCCCCTATTCGCGGGAGTACGAGCAGTACTTC

v_call: TRBV14
clone_size: -
d_call: -
j_call: TRBJ1-1
cdr3_aa: CASSQALRAEAFF
cdr3_nt: TGTGCCAGCAGCCAAGCCCTCCGGGCTGAAGCTTTCTTT

v_call: TRBV4-1
clone_size: -
d_call: -
j_call: TRBJ1-5
cdr3_aa: CASSQVAGLINQPQHF
cdr3_nt: TGCGCCAGCAGCCAAGTAGCCGGACTGATCAATCAGCCCCAGCATTTT

v_call: TRBV30
clone_size: many
d_call: TRBD1
j_call: TRBJ1-3
cdr3_aa: CAWTRDSVFTAGNTIYF
cdr3_nt: TGTGCCTGGACCCGGGACAGTGTTTTTACCGCTGGAAACACCATATATTTT

v_call: TRBV19
clone_size: few
d_call: TRBD1
j_call: TRBJ2-7
cdr3_aa: CASSIVTGLEYEQYF
cdr3_nt: TGTGCCAGTAGTATAGTGACAGGGTTAGAATACGAGCAGTACTTC

v_call: TRBV7-6
clone_size: -
d_call: -
j_call: TRBJ2-7
cdr3_aa: CASSFAGDSSYEQYF
cdr3_nt: TGTGCCAGCAGCTTCGCGGGGGACAGTTCCTACGAGCAGTACTTC

v_call: TRBV14
clone_size: -
d_call: -
j_call: TRBJ2-1
cdr3_aa: CASSQVPGGYNEQFF
cdr3_nt: TGTGCCAGCAGCCAAGTTCCAGGAGGCTACAATGAGCAGTTCTTC

v_call: TRBV5-1
clone_size: few
d_call: -
j_call: TRBJ1-6
cdr3_aa: CASSSHPGYDNSPLHF
cdr3_nt: TGCGCCAGCAGCTCACACCCTGGATACGATAATTCACCCCTCCACTTT

v_call: TRBV4-1
clone_size: -
d_call: -
j_call: TRBJ2-6
cdr3_aa: CASSQGQGSGANVLTF
cdr3_nt: TGCGCCAGCAGCCAAGGTCAGGGGTCTGGGGCCAACGTCCTGACTTTC

v_call: TRBV25-1
clone_size: -
d_call: -
j_call: TRBJ1-5
cdr3_aa: CASTTQRAQPYQPQHF
cdr3_nt: TGTGCCAGCACCACCCAGAGGGCGCAGCCCTATCAGCCCCAGCATTTT

v_call: TRBV7-2
clone_size: -
d_call: TRBD1
j_call: TRBJ1-4
cdr3_aa: CASSLGPGQGSEKLFF
cdr3_nt: TGTGCCAGCAGCTTAGGCCCGGGACAGGGAAGTGAAAAACTGTTTTTT

v_call: TRBV9
clone_size: -
d_call: -
j_call: TRBJ2-7
cdr3_aa: CASSVGNSEEYEQYF
cdr3_nt: TGTGCCAGCAGCGTAGGAAACAGCGAGGAGTACGAGCAGTACTTC

v_call: TRBV6-6
clone_size: -
d_call: -
j_call: TRBJ2-7
cdr3_aa: CASSGEVGVSYEQYF
cdr3_nt: TGTGCCAGCAGTGGAGAAGTAGGGGTATCCTACGAGCAGTACTTC

v_call: TRBV3-1/TRBV3-2
clone_size: -
d_call: -
j_call: TRBJ1-1
cdr3_aa: CASSQPGGRDTEAFF
cdr3_nt: TGTGCCAGCAGCCAACCTGGCGGGAGGGACACTGAAGCTTTCTTT